Described below is a single TCR beta chain sequence and its context. This clonotype was detected only a few times. No cognate antigen has been identified for it. Base qualities are not provided; no much larger clone lies one nucleotide away. This record belongs to a study of identical twins (TCRdb year 2016). Background on the whole study: TCR alpha and beta repertoires from monozygotic twins, unrelated adults of various ages and cord blood were deep-sequenced to test whether fetal clonotypes persist. To rule out contamination, replicate twin experiments were performed at different times with different library preparation protocols. Results and caveats for the whole study, not just this receptor: A weaker excess of twin sharing was found in beta out-of-frame sequences because the signal-to-noise ratio was lowered by fewer shared sequences. Fewer insertions were carried by abundant cord blood beta clonotypes; a weaker similar trend was observed in young adult naive repertoires, while no such trend was observed in memory repertoires. Compared with coincidental sharing between unrelated individuals, out-of-frame TCR alpha sequences shared between twins had an excess of sequences with low generation probability. Zero-insertion analyses could be partly confounded by invariant T cells such as MAIT and iNKT, though diverse VJ usage argued against such confounding for most clonotypes. Recombination models systematically underestimated out-of-frame TCR alpha sharing in monozygotic twins but agreed with sharing between unrelated individuals. Because the same donors could not be followed over many years, conclusions were based on cross-sectional statistical analysis.

All donors were healthy Caucasians. Miltenyi CD45RO+ enrichment and human naive T-cell isolation kits were used to isolate memory (CD45RO+) and naive T cells from PBMC. Receptors were amplified or captured by 5' RACE. Sequencer: Illumina HiSeq 2000. Template switching introduced a universal primer binding site; the final cDNA contained a unique molecular identifier, enabling accurate counting of TCR cDNA molecules. Specific primers in the conserved constant-segment region were used to synthesize first-strand cDNA for the TCR alpha and beta chains. Each cDNA library was double barcoded, with a SMART-Mk sample barcode plus Illumina barcodes, to control for contamination. TruSeq adapter sequences, together with Illumina sample barcodes, were added in two successive PCR steps. The Illumina HiSeq platform was used with custom primers to sequence TCR alpha and beta cDNA libraries. The published analysis was carried out like this. Raw reads were processed with MiGEC to extract unique molecular identifiers, and MiXCR was used to determine CDR3 positions. Recombination models were inferred per individual with the repgenHMM and IGoR tools using an EM algorithm. The analysis of shared clonotypes was done with the tcR package in R, with sharing normalized by the product of cloneset sizes. Out-of-frame nonproductive sequences were analyzed to study raw recombination free of thymic and clonal selection effects. TCRdb reprocessed the public reads (quality trimming at Q25 with fastp, clone calling with MiXCR) and kept in-frame beta chains. One record per CDR3 amino acid sequence lists the most common genes and DNA. The V and J calls here are based on TCRdb, not the publication. The sample has approximately 240,000 distinct CDR3 sequences on record, over 12% of them singletons. The biggest ten clones account for 8.8% of the sample.

The receptor was derived from a young woman in good health. What was sequenced was memory (CD45RO+) T cells sorted from blood. What this sample's cell subset or site label stands for: CD45RO+ enriched T cells.

CDR3 region: CASSYAQPPVDYTF. DNA sequence: TGTGCCAGCAGTTACGCACAGCCCCCCGTGGACTACACCTTC. This receptor chain uses TRBV6-5 and TRBJ1-2, with the D gene uncertain. A distance of 17 bases separates the germline ends of V and J, which lose 2 bases and 10 bases respectively. Spanning cysteine to phenylalanine, the CDR3 consists of 14 amino acids. Only the CDR3 DNA stays, 42 bases, in frame from base 1. The germline V gene yields MNHEY for CDR1 and SVGAGI for CDR2.